The subject of this entry is one T cell receptor (beta chain). Its antigen is unknown. Base qualities are missing; no much larger clone stands one base away. This specimen belongs to a study of CD39 and CD103 CD8 tumor-infiltrating T cells listed by TCRdb under 2018. For the wider study: Repertoire comparisons were shown for an HPV-positive HNSCC, an HPV-negative HNSCC, an ovarian cancer and a melanoma patient. Deep sequencing of TCRbeta CDR3 was used to compare the repertoires of CD8 TIL subsets, defined by CD103 and CD39, against those of peripheral memory CD8 T cells.

CDR1 and CDR2, per the germline V gene, are SNHLY and FYNNEI. V is clipped by 7 bases and J by 3 bases, and the sequence between their germline boundaries is 14 bases long. The CDR3 sequence holds 14 residues, the cysteine and phenylalanine included. Kept here is only the CDR3 DNA, which spans 42 bases and is read in frame from base 1. Here is what the overall study found, with its caveats: Compared with DN and SP CD8 TILs and with blood memory CD8 T cells, DP CD8 TILs appeared more oligoclonal, with the top 30 clonotypes covering about 50-86%. DP TIL clonotypes were rarely detected in blood or uninvolved lymph node, whereas DN TIL clonotypes were found to largely overlap with peripheral memory CD8 repertoires.

Genomic DNA was extracted with the DNeasy Blood and Tissue Kit from around 10,000 to 100,000 sorted cells per subset. The immunoSEQ service sequenced and mapped the TCRbeta V-J or V-D-J regions, with each sample reaching coverage above 8x. In the paper's pipeline: Analysis was limited to productive rearrangements exported from the immunoSEQ Analyzer platform, and clonality was evaluated on the 500 most abundant clones. To quantify how much repertoires overlapped between populations, both the Morisita-Horn similarity index and the Jaccard index were used. Morisita-Horn similarity between CD8 T-cell subset TCR repertoires was measured in six cancer patients. TCRdb holds this immuneACCESS table with in-frame rearrangements only. Some clones are missing; in checked studies, unresolved V genes explain under half, and the rest has no known cause. Clonal size and the V and J genes are those of that table, whereas D and trimming came from the DNA. The sample table records around 15,000 clones; about nine tenths of these occur just once. About 4.5% of the sample belongs to the ten largest clones.

No therapy was being received by patients at the time of sample collection, although prior treatments had ranged from chemotherapy, radiotherapy, surgery and immunotherapy to none. After thawing, cells went through T lymphocyte enrichment using a negative-selection kit, with EpCAM beads added for tumor-infiltrating lymphocytes. CD8+CD4-CD45RA- cells were sorted as memory CD8 T cells irrespective of CCR7 expression. Before analysis, peripheral blood mononuclear cells were separated on a Ficoll-Paque PLUS gradient and then cryopreserved. Populations were sorted on a FACSAria II to 99% purity, and cell pellets were frozen without culture for TCR sequencing.

This sequence was found in a human donor with head and neck squamous cell carcinoma. The V gene is TRBV2 and the J gene is TRBJ2-3, with the D gene call left open. The sample consisted of CD8+ T cells sorted from blood. Read against the paper, the sample's cell subset or site label means: total memory CD8 T cells (CD45RA-CCR7+/-) from blood or uninvolved lymph node. CDR3 loop: CASTPFEVTDTQYF. DNA sequence: TGTGCCAGCACCCCCTTTGAAGTTACAGATACGCAGTATTTT.